This T cell receptor beta chain was captured in a study of shared clonotypes between healthy human individuals. The method was immunoSEQ multiplex PCR; TCRdb's version includes in-frame clones alone and lacks a portion of them. The sample yields 850,000 to 1,200,000 clones, roughly 80% seen once. Trimming removed 6 bases from V and 7 bases from J; junction bases left unmatched: 8. Germline-derived CDR1 and CDR2 are SNHLY and FYNNEI. The CDR3 contains 14 residues. This TCR was recovered from a young man in good health. Sequenced material: memory CD4+ T cells sorted from blood. Subset of the sample: CD45RA-negative fraction. The chain links TRBV2 to TRBJ2-2, with TRBD1 matching over 7 bases. CDR3 DNA sequence: TGTGCCAGCAGAGTAGACAGGGTTAGCGGGGAGCTGTTTTTT. The encoded protein is CASRVDRVSGELFF.